This record looks at one T cell receptor beta chain sequence and its context. These data originate in a study of blood T cell repertoires in COVID-19. The data were produced by immunoSEQ multiplex PCR, yet TCRdb's version contains in-frame clones alone and is incomplete. The sample consists of 140,000 to 150,000 clones, around 81% of them appearing once. The specimen was peripheral blood. The source is a human donor in a cohort sampled during active COVID-19.

Here the CDR3 reads CASSFSAPGYSPLHF. As DNA, the CDR3 is TGTGCCAGCAGTTTCTCGGCGCCAGGATATTCACCCCTCCACTTT. The V call is TRBV27, the J call TRBJ1-6; D gene unclear. Trimming removed 3 bases at V and 8 bases at J, with 14 bases between. CDR3 size: 15 residues. Germline V gene sequence: CDR1 MNHEY, CDR2 SMNVEV (reference sequence).